This T cell receptor (beta chain) was captured by sequencing in a study of immune characterization of retroperitoneal liposarcoma. Via MiXCR, TCRdb re-called the PCR reads, giving one row per CDR3 protein. The sample includes about 3,000 distinct CDR3 sequences, roughly 50% of them seen just once. Germline loops: CDR1 MNHNS, CDR2 SASEGT. The CDR3 is made up of 15 amino acids. Source material: tumor tissue. The chain recombines TRBV6-1 with TRBJ2-5; 9 bases are shared with TRBD2. The last part of the DNA fits TRBJ2-7 better; the J call may be wrong. The receptor was derived from a male donor with retroperitoneal liposarcoma. The CDR3, as DNA: TGTGCCAGCAGTGTTGAGCTAGCGGGGAACTACGAGCAGTACGTC. It specifies CASSVELAGNYEQYV.